The sequence of this TCR beta chain was determined in a study of metastatic and nonmetastatic thyroid tumors. Study information: Across peripheral blood and tumor or nodule tissue samples taken from malignant and benign thyroid patients, the repertoires were compared with one another.

Before thyroid surgery, none of the patients had received any treatment. This clone was seen many times. In the original processing: A distant-metastasis classifier for papillary thyroid cancer was built using CDR3 differences across clinicopathological groups. TCRdb recomputed clones from the PCR reads via MiXCR. TCRdb, rather than the study authors, made the V and J calls. Among roughly 58,000 clones listed, just over 4% were seen once. Looked up from germline, CDR1 is SGDLS and CDR2 is YYNGEE. The CDR3 has 14 amino acids. The J segment lost 7 bases and the V segment lost 1 base, leaving 7 bases of the junction unmatched.

This clonotype originated in a female donor with papillary thyroid cancer or a benign thyroid nodule (not recorded which). Some clones in this sample may be carry-over from other donors' samples. The chain uses TRBV9 and TRBJ1-1; 7 bases fit TRBD1. The sample consisted of blood. In DNA, the CDR3 is TGTGCCAGCAGCGTACATTTCCGGGACAGTGAAGCTTTCTTT. Its translation is CASSVHFRDSEAFF. The full variable domain, in which reference TRBV9 and TRBJ1-1 provide the parts outside the CDR3, is DSGVTQTPKHLITATGQRVTLRCSPRSGDLSVYWYQQSLDQGLQFLIQYYNGEERAKGNILERFSAQQFPDLHSELNLSSLELGDSALYFCASSVHFRDSEAFFGQGTRLTVV.